This T cell receptor (beta chain) was found in a study of blood T cell repertoires in COVID-19 (dated by TCRdb to 2018 to 2020). About the full investigation: Samples from collaborators originated in the United States, Italy and Spain and spanned both the acute and convalescent phases of COVID-19. The sample metadata nearly always contained a de-identified subject ID, COVID-19 status, age in years and sex. The dataset comprised deeply sampled blood TCRbeta repertoires from subjects exposed to, actively infected with, or recovered from COVID-19. Samples were obtained from the ongoing ImmuneRACE study (first 160 participants) and from over 1,000 subjects provided by 6 global collaborators. The prospective study material was composed of cDNA or gDNA derived from T cells, B-cell-depleted T cells, or PBMCs. HLA class I and class II types, where available, came from metadata supplied by the sample provider rather than from assay-based typing. The repertoires were released in a freely available public database meant as a resource for research on the immune response to SARS-CoV-2.

Worth noting for this clone: This receptor's antigen is unknown. Within one base of it there is no much larger clone, and no base qualities were kept.

At one collaborating source in Seattle, patients were enrolled during active infection and were followed longitudinally through the course of disease. The collaborating institutions used their own protocols to collect whole blood in K2EDTA tubes. Collaborator samples were shipped for TCRbeta analysis as frozen whole blood, isolated PBMCs, or DNA extracted from either sample type. Trimming at the junction amounts to 2 bases on V and 0 bases on J, and the germline ends lie 8 bases apart. The CDR3 runs 15 amino acids, cysteine and phenylalanine included. Of the read, only the CDR3 DNA is kept; its 45 bases are in frame from base 1. CDR1 and CDR2 were assigned from the germline V gene as MNHEY and SVGAGI. The investigation overall reported the following: The quantity of clinical and demographic metadata differed by source and by participant and was supplied without curation.

The immunoSEQ Assay, a bias-controlled multiplex PCR, was used to amplify TCRbeta CDR3 regions from genomic DNA. On the authors' methods: The number of nucleated cells in each sample was estimated from the amplification of reference gene primers within the assay. To quantify the absolute abundance of each unique TCRbeta CDR3 rearrangement, sequence reads were collapsed and filtered. For each sample, productive Simpson clonality was calculated as the square root of Simpson's diversity index over productive rearrangements. Entries here come from immuneACCESS through TCRdb and include only in-frame sequences with V and J called. Some clones fail to appear in such tables; in the studies checked, an unresolved V gene covers under half of the shortfall, and the cause of the remainder is unknown. The V and J calls and clone size come from that table; D and trimming were worked out from the DNA. The sample has 150,000 to 200,000 clones on record, about 92% of them singletons. The leading ten clones occupy 4.5% to 5% of the sample.

The sequenced material came from peripheral blood. Rearrangement joined TRBV6-5 to TRBJ1-3; a confident D gene designation cannot be given. The TCR comes from a man aged 30 to 39 with COVID-19, enrolled during active disease. The CDR3 sequence is CASSYRPSSGNTIYF. DNA sequence: TGTGCCAGCAGTTACCGCCCGAGCTCTGGAAACACCATATATTTT.